The 21 T cell receptor beta chains presented below share a single source sample, sequenced in a study of cytomegalovirus exposure and HLA in healthy donors. A multiplex PCR was run with 60 Vbeta primers and 13 Jbeta primers. This table comes from immunoSEQ multiplex PCR, and its TCRdb copy is limited to in-frame clones, with some not included. The repertoire holds 100,000 or so clones, with approximately 84% as singletons. The sequenced sample consisted of PBMCs. Receptors were obtained from a man younger than 35 in good health and CMV-seronegative.

This clone was found a few times. V usage is TRBV30 and J usage is TRBJ1-1; 7 positions agree with TRBD1. V gave up 0 bases and J gave up 5 bases; unmatched junction bases: 6. This CDR3 region has 14 residues. The germline V gene encodes CDR1 GTSNPN and CDR2 SVGIG (reference sequence). The CDR3 here is CAWSVGTVLTEAFF. The CDR3 nucleotides are TGTGCCTGGAGTGTCGGGACAGTTCTAACTGAAGCTTTCTTT.

The chain couples TRBV5-1 to TRBJ2-5, with TRBD1 as a possible D gene (6 bases). V lost 4 bases, J lost 9 bases, and 22 bases lay in between. This CDR3 has 15 residues. Germline V gene data show CDR1 as SGHRS and CDR2 as YFSETQ. The CDR3 DNA sequence: TGCGCCAGCAGCGTACCCGGGCCCCACCCAGGGGCCCAGTACTTC. It is translated as CASSVPGPHPGAQYF.

Worth noting for this clone: One junction end disagrees with the germline gene, perhaps due to a read error. The V call is TRBV7-7, the J call TRBJ2-3, with 10 bases lining up with TRBD2. The germline CDR1 and CDR2 sequences are SSHAT and FNYEAQ (reference sequence). The CDR3 has 14 residues. CDR3 DNA sequence: TGTGCTAGCAGCCTAGGACTAGCGGCAGATACGCAGTATTTT. This codes for CASSLGLAADTQYF.

About this clone: The same CDR3 also results from other DNA sequences found in this sample. The chain carries TRBV30 and TRBJ1-6, with D possibly being TRBD1 (5 bases). The germline CDR1 and CDR2 sequences are GTSNPN and SVGIG (reference sequence). The CDR3 totals 17 residues. V lost 2 bases, J lost 5 bases, and 19 bases lay in between. The CDR3 protein is CAWSLHPQGFDNSPLHF. In DNA form, the CDR3 reads TGTGCCTGGAGTCTCCACCCCCAGGGCTTTGATAATTCACCCCTCCACTTT.

The sample holds one count of this clone. This sequence joins TRBV27 and TRBJ2-3; D gene unclear. The V end was cut by 3 bases, the J end by 0 bases, with 10 bases between. The germline CDR1 and CDR2 sequences are MNHEY and SMNVEV (reference sequence). The CDR3 has 15 residues. CDR3 DNA: TGTGCCAGCAGTTTCGCAGAGACTAGCACAGATACGCAGTATTTT. The encoded protein is CASSFAETSTDTQYF.

About this clone: One end of the junction does not line up with germline, which may come from a read error. The rearrangement links TRBV7-9 to TRBJ2-4; 9 positions match TRBD1. The CDR3 runs to 12 residues. Germline lookup yields CDR1 SEHNR and CDR2 FQNEAQ (reference sequence). Here the CDR3 reads CASSLARDRVDF. In nucleotides, the CDR3 is TGTGCCAGCAGCTTAGCCAGGGACAGGGTAGACTTC.

This chain uses TRBV30 with TRBJ2-5, with D possibly matching TRBD2 (6 bases). Germline CDR1 and CDR2: GTSNPN and SVGIG (reference sequence). The CDR3 covers 14 residues. The V and J ends lost 3 bases and 5 bases respectively, with 16 bases between them. CDR3 region: CAWSRSSVLETQYF. CDR3 DNA: TGTGCCTGGAGCCGGTCTAGCGTCTTGGAGACCCAGTACTTC.

This clone was counted once. The chain couples TRBV5-1 to TRBJ1-4; weak D call: TRBD1 (5 bases). CDR3 length: 15 amino acids. Germline V gene sequence: CDR1 SGHRS, CDR2 YFSETQ. Trimming took off 3 bases at V and 1 base at J, with 10 bases between the two ends. CDR3 loop: CASSWGGETNEKLFF. CDR3 sequence (DNA): TGCGCCAGCAGCTGGGGGGGGGAAACTAATGAAAAACTGTTTTTT.

This sequence joins TRBV7-8 and TRBJ2-5; D possibly corresponds to TRBD2 (5 bases). V lost 1 base and J lost 5, with 14 bases in between. This CDR3 is built from 15 residues. The V gene's germline CDR1 is SGHVS and CDR2 FQNEAQ. CDR3 amino acids: CASSLDRGKVETQYF. CDR3 sequence (DNA): TGTGCCAGCAGCTTAGACCGGGGAAAGGTGGAGACCCAGTACTTC.

The rearrangement links TRBV10-2 to TRBJ1-4; unclear D gene. V gave up 6 bases and J gave up 3 bases, with 14 bases separating them. The CDR3 has 15 residues. Germline loops: CDR1 WSHSY, CDR2 SAAADI. The CDR3 spells CASSWASGPNEKLFF. In DNA form, the CDR3 reads TGCGCCAGCAGCTGGGCATCTGGGCCTAATGAAAAACTGTTTTTT.

The DNA of the CDR3 is TGTGCCGGGTCGTATCTCGGGGCTGAAGCTTTCTTT. This gives the protein CAGSYLGAEAFF. The genes are TRBV7-9 and TRBJ1-1; D call uncertain. CDR1 and CDR2 (germline): SEHNR, FQNEAQ (reference sequence). Deletions cut 11 bases from V and 6 bases from J, with 16 bases between. The CDR3 has 12 amino acids.

A note on this clone: Other DNA sequences in this sample translate to the same CDR3. This rearrangement joins TRBV7-2 to TRBJ2-6, with D perhaps matching TRBD1 (6 bases). Germline V gives CDR1 SGHTA, CDR2 FQGNSA. This CDR3 has 17 residues. The germline V and J ends were trimmed by 2 bases and 0 bases, with 11 bases remaining between them. The CDR3 reads CASSLSGTTSGANVLTF. DNA for the CDR3: TGTGCCAGCAGCTTATCTGGGACAACCTCTGGGGCCAACGTCCTGACTTTC.

The chain employs TRBV6-6 and TRBJ2-1; a weak D match, TRBD1 (5 bases). The CDR3 runs 14 residues. The ends were cut back, 2 bases at V and 9 bases at J, with 14 bases in the middle. The germline CDR1 and CDR2 sequences are MNHNY and SVGAGI (reference sequence). The CDR3 coding sequence is TGTGCCAGCAGTTACCCGCACAGGAATGTTGAGCAGTTCTTC. This codes for CASSYPHRNVEQFF.

V gene TRBV7-6 combines with J gene TRBJ2-7; 9 bases are shared with TRBD1. V trimming: 3 bases; J trimming: 2 bases; junction bases outside the gene matches: 5. This CDR3 is built from 15 residues. Germline V gene lookup returns CDR1 SGHVS and CDR2 FNYEAQ. In DNA, the CDR3 is TGTGCCAGCAGCTTGTCGGGACAGGGAACCTACGAGCAGTACTTC. This translates into CASSLSGQGTYEQYF.

The chain carries TRBV2 and TRBJ1-1; D gene ambiguous. With 8 bases removed from V and 5 bases from J, the gap between germline ends came to 15 bases. Germline V gene sequence: CDR1 SNHLY, CDR2 FYNNEI. The CDR3 sequence is 13 residues long. The CDR3 spells CASGSGAGTEAFF. The CDR3 DNA follows: TGTGCCAGCGGATCAGGTGCTGGGACTGAAGCTTTCTTT.

This clone was seen just once. Here the CDR3 reads CASSLEAGSSEKLFF. The CDR3 DNA is TGTGCCAGCAGCTTAGAGGCGGGAAGCAGTGAAAAACTGTTTTTT. The V call is TRBV7-6, the J call TRBJ1-4, with no clear D. Germline V lookup: CDR1 SGHVS, CDR2 FNYEAQ. The CDR3 is made up of 15 amino acids. V shed 1 base and J shed 7 bases, with 13 bases lying between them.

The V and J genes are TRBV27 and TRBJ1-5, with D possibly being TRBD1 (5 bases). This CDR3 contains 13 residues. Germline-derived CDR1 and CDR2 are MNHEY and SMNVEV (reference sequence). The ends were cut back, 4 bases at V and 5 bases at J, with 9 bases in the middle. CDR3 nucleotides: TGTGCCAGCAGTTGGGGGGAACATCAGCCCCAGCATTTT. Protein: CASSWGEHQPQHF.

The chain joins TRBV6-4 to TRBJ2-3; maybe TRBD2 (5 bases). In germline, CDR1 is MRHNA, CDR2 SNTAGT. V lost 4 bases, J lost 8 bases, and 13 bases lay in between. This CDR3 comprises 13 residues. This chain's CDR3 is CASSGESPATQYF. The CDR3, as DNA: TGTGCCAGCAGTGGGGAGTCGCCAGCTACGCAGTATTTT.

This clone was picked up one time. This rearrangement joins TRBV28 to TRBJ2-5, with D possibly being TRBD1 (6 bases). Looked up from germline, CDR1 is MDHEN and CDR2 is SYDVKM. V lost 4 bases and J 4 bases, leaving 16 bases between the germline ends. The CDR3 has 15 residues. CDR3 protein: CASSSQGIMAETQYF. DNA for the CDR3: TGTGCCAGCAGTTCACAGGGAATAATGGCAGAGACCCAGTACTTC.

The gene calls are TRBV5-1 and TRBJ1-6; D is possibly TRBD1 (6 bases). CDR3 length: 13 amino acids. V lost 4 bases to trimming and J lost 8 bases, with 10 bases between them. The V gene's germline CDR1 is SGHRS and CDR2 YFSETQ. The CDR3: CASSGHRDSPLHF. The CDR3 region has the DNA TGCGCCAGCAGCGGGCACAGGGATTCACCCCTCCACTTT.

The chain joins TRBV4-3 to TRBJ1-4, with a tentative D call TRBD1 (5 bases). V was trimmed by 2 bases and J by 10 bases, leaving 8 bases between them. The germline V gene has CDR1 LGHNA and CDR2 YSLEER. This CDR3 has 12 amino acids. CDR3 in amino acids: CASSQSGGKLFF. CDR3 in DNA: TGCGCCAGCAGCCAATCGGGGGGAAAACTGTTTTTT.